This entry lists 11 T cell receptor beta chains sequenced from one sample in a study of control samples from healthy donors and cancer patients (TCRdb year 2020). Library preparation used the immunoSEQ multiplex PCR assay. TCRdb mirrors the immuneACCESS table, restricted to in-frame sequences. Some clones are absent from its copies; in checked studies, under half trace to an unresolved V gene, and the reason for the others is unknown. For this sample there are around 230,000 clones; roughly 94% appear just once. Less than 1.6% of the sample goes to the ten largest clones. The sequenced sample was blood. These receptors came from a man in his fifties or sixties in good health.

CDR3 amino acids: CAWSVETGGGELFF. CDR3 in DNA: TGTGCCTGGAGTGTCGAGACAGGTGGCGGGGAGCTGTTTTTT. V gene TRBV30 combines with J gene TRBJ2-2; D possibly corresponds to TRBD1 (6 bases). Between the trimmed V and J ends, which lost 0 bases and 7 bases, there was a span of 12 bases. The CDR3 covers 14 residues. From germline, CDR1 is GTSNPN and CDR2 SVGIG (reference sequence). Using reference TRBV30 and TRBJ2-2 for the parts outside the CDR3, the full variable domain is SQTIHQWPATLVQPVGSPLSLECTVEGTSNPNLYWYRQAAGRGLQLLFYSVGIGQISSEVPQNLSASRPQDRQFILSSKKLLLSDSGFYLCAWSVETGGGELFFGEGSRLTVL.

The chain employs TRBV4-1 and TRBJ1-2; D possibly corresponds to TRBD1 (5 bases). Germline V lookup: CDR1 MGHRA, CDR2 YSYEKL. The CDR3 spans 17 residues. V lost 0 bases to trimming and J lost 8 bases, with 22 bases between them. Here the CDR3 DNA reads TGCGCCAGCAGCCAAGATTGGGGGGAGGAGATGGTGCGCGGCTACACCTTC. This encodes CASSQDWGEEMVRGYTF.

The J gene is TRBJ2-3, the V gene TRBV12-3 or TRBV12-4; no clear D. The V end was cut by 3 bases, the J end by 6 bases, with 7 bases between. This CDR3 has 12 amino acids. CDR3 residues: CASSFWADTQYF. DNA of the CDR3: TGTGCCAGCAGTTTTTGGGCGGATACGCAGTATTTT.

CDR3 bases: TGTGCCACCAGTGAACTCCGGACAGGGGTCATAAATGAGCAGTTCTTC. Its protein product is CATSELRTGVINEQFF. V usage is TRBV24-1 and J usage is TRBJ2-1; 9 bases line up with TRBD1. In germline, CDR1 is KGHDR, CDR2 SFDVKD. V lost 4 bases to trimming and J lost 7 bases; unmatched junction nucleotides: 10. There are 16 residues in the CDR3.

The gene calls are TRBV4-1 and TRBJ1-1; 7 nucleotides agree with TRBD1. Trimming took 2 bases from V and 10 from J; bases not matched to a gene: 13. Germline loops: CDR1 MGHRA, CDR2 YSYEKL. This CDR3 spans 15 amino acids. CDR3 amino acids: CASSQPGRQGDRAFF. DNA for the CDR3: TGCGCCAGCAGCCAACCAGGCCGACAGGGTGATAGAGCTTTCTTT.

The chain combines TRBV28 with TRBJ2-7, with D perhaps matching TRBD1 (6 bases). Germline V gene sequence: CDR1 MDHEN, CDR2 SYDVKM. This CDR3 contains 15 residues. V was cut by 3 bases and J by 2 bases, with 14 bases left in between. CDR3 region: CASSFSGQQTYEQYF. The CDR3 coding sequence is TGTGCCAGCAGTTTCAGTGGACAGCAAACCTACGAGCAGTACTTC.

The chain is built from TRBV7-9 and TRBJ2-2; TRBD1 matches 7 bases. The CDR3 loop spans 18 amino acids. The V segment lost 5 bases and the J segment 0 bases; nucleotides outside the gene matches: 12. Germline V CDR1 and CDR2: SEHNR, FQNEAQ (reference sequence). In DNA, the CDR3 is TGTGCCAGCAGCCCCCGACAGGGCGGCCCCGCGAACACCGGGGAGCTGTTTTTT. It encodes CASSPRQGGPANTGELFF.

The chain's CDR3 is CASSVARYGYTF. The CDR3 region has the DNA TGTGCCAGCAGCGTAGCTAGGTATGGCTACACCTTC. The rearrangement links TRBV9 to TRBJ1-2; D is unresolved. This CDR3 has 12 residues. Germline-derived CDR1 and CDR2 are SGDLS and YYNGEE. V was trimmed by 0 bases and J by 5 bases, leaving 5 bases between them. Complete variable domain (other parts from reference TRBV9 and TRBJ1-2): DSGVTQTPKHLITATGQRVTLRCSPRSGDLSVYWYQQSLDQGLQFLIQYYNGEERAKGNILERFSAQQFPDLHSELNLSSLELGDSALYFCASSVARYGYTFGSGTRLTVV.

The V call is TRBV4-1, the J call TRBJ2-5; a weak D match, TRBD1 (5 bases). The CDR3 consists of 15 residues. Germline CDR1 is MGHRA and CDR2 is YSYEKL. The V and J ends lost 1 base and 6 bases respectively, with 15 bases between them. Written as DNA, the CDR3 is TGCGCCAGCAGCCAAGGGCCCCAGGGTACGAAGACCCAGTACTTC. Translating gives CASSQGPQGTKTQYF.

The chain links TRBV5-4 to TRBJ2-7; unclear D gene. The CDR3 contains 13 residues. Germline CDR1 is SGHNT and CDR2 is YYREEE (reference sequence). V lost 1 base and J 3 bases, leaving 8 bases between the germline ends. The CDR3 reads CASSLNLYYEQYV. As DNA, the CDR3 is TGTGCCAGCAGCTTGAACCTCTACTACGAGCAGTACGTC.

The CDR3 sequence is CAFTSVITEAFF. The CDR3 DNA follows: TGTGCCTTTACCTCGGTCATCACTGAAGCTTTCTTT. This chain joins TRBV5-4 and TRBJ1-1; D remains unclear. Germline V gene lookup returns CDR1 SGHNT and CDR2 YYREEE (reference sequence). The CDR3 is 12 amino acids. Trimming removed 10 bases at V and 4 bases at J, with 14 bases between.